Following are 15 T cell receptor beta chains from one sample sequenced in a study of cytomegalovirus exposure and HLA in healthy donors. The PCR contained 60 Vbeta and 13 Jbeta primers. The table came from immunoSEQ multiplex PCR; TCRdb's copy has only in-frame clones and leaves some out. The top ten hold over 2.5% of the sample, which has 95,000 to 150,000 clones, 60% to 80% seen once. Sequencing used PBMCs. These receptor sequences come from a woman aged 50 to 60 in good health and CMV-seronegative.

Only a few counts were recorded for this clone. The germline gene is not matched at one end of the junction; a read error may be the cause. CDR3 loop: CSSSSDREVSQPQHF. In nucleotides, the CDR3 is TGTTCCAGCAGCTCGGACAGGGAGGTTTCTCAGCCCCAGCATTTT. The rearrangement links TRBV7-9 to TRBJ1-5; 8 bases line up with TRBD1. Per germline, CDR1 SEHNR and CDR2 FQNEAQ (reference sequence). CDR3 size: 15 residues.

This rearrangement joins TRBV5-4 to TRBJ2-5, with D perhaps matching TRBD2 (8 bases). Trimming pared 4 bases from V and 0 bases from J, leaving 13 bases between. Germline CDR1 reads SGHNT; CDR2 reads YYREEE (reference sequence). The CDR3 has 15 residues. The CDR3 nucleotides read TGTGCCAGCAGCCGGGGGGGACAGCACCAAGAGACCCAGTACTTC. It specifies CASSRGGQHQETQYF.

This clone came up once. The J gene is TRBJ1-2, the V gene TRBV5-6; weak D call: TRBD1 (5 bases). Looked up from germline, CDR1 is SGHDT and CDR2 is YYEEEE. The V and J ends lost 3 bases and 9 bases respectively, with 18 bases between them. CDR3 length: 14 amino acids. The CDR3 nucleotides read TGTGCCAGCAGCTGGATGTACGGGGGTATACGCTACACCTTC. It codes for CASSWMYGGIRYTF.

This chain uses TRBV28 with TRBJ1-1, with D unresolved. From germline, CDR1 is MDHEN and CDR2 SYDVKM. V lost 1 base, J lost 6 bases, and 6 bases lay in between. The CDR3 extends over 12 amino acids. The CDR3 protein is CASSLSQSEAFF. Written as DNA, the CDR3 is TGTGCCAGCAGTTTATCGCAGTCTGAAGCTTTCTTT.

This chain links TRBV7-3 with TRBJ2-7, with D unresolved. Trimming left V 2 bases short and J 0 bases short, with 17 bases between. The length of the CDR3 is 17 residues. CDR1 and CDR2 (germline): SGHTA, FQGTGA. CDR3 amino acids: CASSLPPPTFNSYEQYF. CDR3 DNA sequence: TGTGCCAGCAGCTTACCCCCCCCCACTTTTAACTCCTACGAGCAGTACTTC.

This clone appeared a few times. V and J are TRBV6-1 and TRBJ1-1, with D hard to call. The CDR3 has 11 residues. Per the germline V gene, CDR1 is MNHNS and CDR2 is SASEGT. V was clipped by 11 bases and J by 3 bases, with 10 bases between them. The chain's CDR3 is CASGSDTEAFF. Here the CDR3 DNA reads TGTGCCTCCGGGTCCGACACTGAAGCTTTCTTT.

This chain uses TRBV28 with TRBJ2-2, with 10 bases aligning to TRBD1. Germline lookup yields CDR1 MDHEN and CDR2 SYDVKM. J gave up 5 bases and V 3 bases, and 3 bases lay outside the gene matches. The CDR3 covers 15 residues. Here the CDR3 reads CASSLDRGTTGELFF. The CDR3 region has the DNA TGTGCCAGCAGTTTGGACAGGGGGACAACCGGGGAGCTGTTTTTT.

The gene calls are TRBV19 and TRBJ2-5; possibly TRBD1 for D (6 bases). V lost 3 bases and J lost 4, with 18 bases in between. Germline V gene sequence: CDR1 LNHDA, CDR2 SQIVND (reference sequence). The CDR3 sequence is 16 residues long. Here the CDR3 DNA reads TGTGCCAGTAGTATTGAAACAGGGCGATACAGAGAGACCCAGTACTTC. It codes for CASSIETGRYRETQYF. The entire variable domain, with the rest obtained from reference TRBV19 and TRBJ2-5, is as follows: DGGITQSPKYLFRKEGQNVTLSCEQNLNHDAMYWYRQDPGQGLRLIYYSQIVNDFQKGDIAEGYSVSREKKESFPLTVTSAQKNPTAFYLCASSIETGRYRETQYFGPGTRLLVL.

This clone has more than one count but fewer than ten. This chain joins TRBV19 and TRBJ1-6; D is perhaps TRBD1 (5 bases). V dropped 6 bases and J dropped 5 bases, with 8 bases sitting between them. CDR1 is LNHDA and CDR2 is SQIVND in the germline V gene (reference sequence). The CDR3 sequence is 13 residues long. CDR3 sequence (DNA): TGTGCCAGTAGACAGGTCGATAATTCACCCCTCCACTTT. It yields the protein CASRQVDNSPLHF.

This clone was seen a handful of times. The chain uses TRBV19 and TRBJ2-7, with 7 bases that match TRBD2. V gave up 0 bases and J gave up 3 bases; unmatched junction bases: 5. From germline, CDR1 is LNHDA and CDR2 SQIVND (reference sequence). The CDR3 is 15 residues long. The CDR3 sequence is CASSIEGGVSYEQYF. CDR3 nucleotides: TGTGCCAGTAGTATAGAGGGAGGGGTCAGCTACGAGCAGTACTTC.

The chain employs TRBV6-1 and TRBJ2-7; weak D call: TRBD1 (5 bases). CDR3 length: 13 amino acids. Per germline, CDR1 MNHNS and CDR2 SASEGT. The V gene lost 3 bases and the J gene lost 2 bases, with 8 bases spanning the gap. The CDR3 loop reads CASSEAGTYEQYF. The CDR3, as DNA: TGTGCCAGCAGTGAGGCAGGGACCTACGAGCAGTACTTC.

CDR3: CASSLFAAGSNEQFF. The CDR3 DNA is TGTGCCAGCAGCTTATTCGCTGCGGGATCCAATGAGCAGTTCTTC. The chain carries TRBV7-8 and TRBJ2-1; D is perhaps TRBD2 (6 bases). CDR3 length: 15 residues. Germline V gene sequence: CDR1 SGHVS, CDR2 FQNEAQ. Trimming shortened V by 2 bases and J by 6 bases, and 14 bases separated the two germline ends.

This clone has more than one count but fewer than ten. V gene TRBV19 combines with J gene TRBJ1-1, with TRBD1 matching 7 bases. CDR3 length: 17 amino acids. Germline V gives CDR1 LNHDA, CDR2 SQIVND (reference sequence). Trimming removed 3 bases from V and 1 base from J; junction bases left unmatched: 11. The CDR3 loop is CASSIDRERWRNTEAFF. CDR3 coding DNA: TGTGCCAGTAGTATCGACAGGGAGAGGTGGAGGAACACTGAAGCTTTCTTT.

CDR3 loop: CASSLGDYGYTF. The CDR3 region has the DNA TGTGCCAGCAGCTTGGGAGACTATGGCTACACCTTC. The J gene is TRBJ1-2, the V gene TRBV5-6; no clear D gene. The CDR3 is 12 amino acids. V was trimmed by 0 bases and J by 3 bases, leaving 3 bases between them. Germline V CDR1 and CDR2: SGHDT, YYEEEE.

This chain uses TRBV6-6 with TRBJ1-5; D unclear. The CDR3 spans 15 residues. Looked up from germline, CDR1 is MNHNY and CDR2 is SVGAGI (reference sequence). The V end lost 5 bases, the J end lost 11 bases, and 22 bases lay between the germline ends. The CDR3 DNA reads TGTGCCAGCAGTACCCCGAGTACTTCATCAGCGGCCCAGCATTTT. Translating gives CASSTPSTSSAAQHF.